Reported below is one T cell receptor (beta chain). These data are taken from a study of blood T cell repertoires in COVID-19. This table comes from immunoSEQ multiplex PCR, and its TCRdb copy is limited to in-frame clones, with some not included. The repertoire holds about 21,000 clones, with 83% as singletons. The CDR3 covers 13 residues. Germline CDR1 and CDR2: SGHDT and YYEEEE. With 6 bases clipped from V and 9 bases from J, the junction kept 1 base outside the gene matches. This TCR was sampled from a human donor in a cohort sampled during active COVID-19. Sequenced: peripheral blood. V gene TRBV5-6 combines with J gene TRBJ1-6, with TRBD1 identical over 12 bases. CDR3 bases: TGTGCCAGCATGGGACAGGGGGCTTCACCCCTCCACTTT. It specifies CASMGQGASPLHF.